This TCR beta chain emerged from a study of metastatic and nonmetastatic thyroid tumors (TCRdb year 2020). For context, the study as a whole: Repertoires from peripheral blood and from tumor or nodule tissue samples of malignant and benign thyroid patients were compared.

Counted from cysteine to phenylalanine, this CDR3 has 16 amino acids. The only DNA kept is the CDR3, 48 bases in frame from the first base. Here V drops 4 bases and J drops 2 bases, and the junction holds 3 bases not matched to any gene. For CDR1 and CDR2, the germline V gene lists SGHRS and YFSETQ. Libraries came from PCR. The data were produced on an Illumina HiSeq 4000. High-throughput sequencing was used to profile the TCR beta-chain CDR3 region of each patient. As for the original processing: A classifier to discriminate distant-metastatic papillary thyroid cancer patients was built from CDR3 differences across clinicopathological groups. The Shannon index was used to measure repertoire diversity, and the Morisita-Horn index was used to measure how similar tumor and blood repertoires were. TCRdb trimmed public reads at Q25 via fastp, called clones via MiXCR and kept in-frame beta chains. What appears here as the V and J calls and clone size reflects TCRdb's work, not the paper's. This sample gives approximately 70,000 clones in total; around 19% of them show up just once. Of the sample, 10% to 15% is held by the ten largest clones.

What the authors observed across the whole study: In both blood and tumor samples, TCR beta diversity was reported to be significantly higher in malignant tumors than in benign nodules.

None of the patients had been given any treatment before thyroid surgery. Using T-cell receptor beta sequencing, the study looked back at clinical samples from patients collected from 2012 to 2018. The table lists this clone with many counts. Its antigen specificity is not known. No much larger clone is present one base from it, and per-base qualities are unavailable. The clonotype was recovered from a female donor with papillary thyroid cancer or a benign thyroid nodule (not recorded which). Some clones in this sample may be carry-over from other donors' samples. The chain uses TRBV5-1 and TRBJ2-6; 10 middle bases align to TRBD1. Sequenced input: blood. The CDR3 sequence is CASSPGTGAGANVLTF. The nucleotide sequence reads as follows: TGCGCCAGCAGCCCCGGGACAGGGGCTGGGGCCAACGTCCTGACTTTC.